The present entry profiles one T cell receptor beta chain with its context. Its antigen is unknown. TCR beta CDR3 regions were amplified from RNA. First-round RT-PCR targeting the TCR CDR3 was performed with the HTBI primer set. TCRdb re-called the multiplex PCR reads with MiXCR, one entry per CDR3 protein. The sample consists of around 600,000 distinct CDR3 sequences, 45% of them appearing once. Diagnostic assessment was based on clinical symptoms, serum thyroxine and TRAb, thyroid ultrasound and orbital computed tomography. The data belong to a study of T cells in Graves' hyperthyroidism and ophthalmopathy. The CDR3 contains 13 residues. CDR1 and CDR2 (germline): MNHNS, SASEGT. V was clipped by 5 bases and J by 7 bases, with 15 bases between them. Study-wide results and caveats: From stable hyperthyroidism, ophthalmopathy was set apart by a 13 V-J model.

The sequencing input was peripheral blood or thyroid tissue (not recorded which). The J gene is TRBJ2-7, the V gene TRBV6-1; D might be TRBD2 (5 bases). This TCR was sampled from an adult man with Graves' disease, either hyperthyroidism or ophthalmopathy (not recorded which). Here the CDR3 DNA reads TGTGCCAGCAGTTACCCTAGCCGTCAGGAGCAGTACTTC. Protein product: CASSYPSRQEQYF.